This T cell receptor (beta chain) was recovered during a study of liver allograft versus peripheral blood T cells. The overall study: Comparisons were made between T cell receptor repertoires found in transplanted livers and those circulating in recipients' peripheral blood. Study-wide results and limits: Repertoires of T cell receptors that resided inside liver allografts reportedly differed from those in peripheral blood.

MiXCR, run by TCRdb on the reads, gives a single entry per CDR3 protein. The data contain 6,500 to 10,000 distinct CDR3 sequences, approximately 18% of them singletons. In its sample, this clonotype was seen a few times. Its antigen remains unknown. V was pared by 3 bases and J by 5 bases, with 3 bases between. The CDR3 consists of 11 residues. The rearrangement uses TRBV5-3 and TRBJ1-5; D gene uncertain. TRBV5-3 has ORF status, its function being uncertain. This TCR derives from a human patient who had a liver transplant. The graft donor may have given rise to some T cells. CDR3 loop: CARSSHQPQHF. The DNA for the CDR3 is TGTGCCAGAAGCTCCCATCAGCCCCAGCATTTT.